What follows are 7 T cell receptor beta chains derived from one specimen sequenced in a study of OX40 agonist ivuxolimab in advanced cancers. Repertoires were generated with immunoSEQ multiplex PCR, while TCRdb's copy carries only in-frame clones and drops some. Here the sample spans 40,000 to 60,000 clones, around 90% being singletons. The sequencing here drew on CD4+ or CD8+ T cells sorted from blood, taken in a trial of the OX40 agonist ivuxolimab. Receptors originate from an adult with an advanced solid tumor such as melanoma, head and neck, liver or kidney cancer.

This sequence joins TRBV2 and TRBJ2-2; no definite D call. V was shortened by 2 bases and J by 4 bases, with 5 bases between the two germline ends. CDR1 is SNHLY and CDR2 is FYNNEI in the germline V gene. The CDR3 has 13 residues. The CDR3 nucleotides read TGTGCCAGCAGTGAAAGGTTCACCGGGGAGCTGTTTTTT. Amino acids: CASSERFTGELFF.

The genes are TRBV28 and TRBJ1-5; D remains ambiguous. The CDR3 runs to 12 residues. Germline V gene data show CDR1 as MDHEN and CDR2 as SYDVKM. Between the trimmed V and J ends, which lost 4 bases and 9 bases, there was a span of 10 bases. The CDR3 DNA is TGTGCCAGCAGTTCGGTCGACCGGCCCCAGCATTTT. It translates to CASSSVDRPQHF. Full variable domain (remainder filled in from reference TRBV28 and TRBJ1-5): DVKVTQSSRYLVKRTGEKVFLECVQDMDHENMFWYRQDPGLGLRLIYFSYDVKMKEKGDIPEGYSVSREKKERFSLILESASTNQTSMYLCASSSVDRPQHFGDGTRLSIL.

The CDR3 region has the DNA TGTGCCAGCAGTTTGGCGGGACTAGCTAATGAGCAGTTCTTC. This gives the protein CASSLAGLANEQFF. The rearrangement links TRBV28 to TRBJ2-1; 9 nucleotides line up with TRBD2. The CDR3 runs 14 residues. V gave up 3 bases and J gave up 7 bases; unmatched junction bases: 4. CDR1 and CDR2 from the germline V gene are MDHEN and SYDVKM. Full variable domain (remainder filled in from reference TRBV28 and TRBJ2-1): DVKVTQSSRYLVKRTGEKVFLECVQDMDHENMFWYRQDPGLGLRLIYFSYDVKMKEKGDIPEGYSVSREKKERFSLILESASTNQTSMYLCASSLAGLANEQFFGPGTRLTVL.

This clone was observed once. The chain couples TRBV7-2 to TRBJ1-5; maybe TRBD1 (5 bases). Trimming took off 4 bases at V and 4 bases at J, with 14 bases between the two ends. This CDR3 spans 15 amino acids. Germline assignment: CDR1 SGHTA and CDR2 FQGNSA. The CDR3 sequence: CASSSRGVENQPQHF. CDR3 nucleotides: TGTGCCAGCAGCTCCCGGGGGGTAGAGAATCAGCCCCAGCATTTT. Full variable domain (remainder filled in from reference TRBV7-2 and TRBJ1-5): GAGVSQSPSNKVTEKGKDVELRCDPISGHTALYWYRQSLGQGLEFLIYFQGNSAPDKSGLPSDRFSAERTGGSVSTLTIQRTQQEDSAVYLCASSSRGVENQPQHFGDGTRLSIL.

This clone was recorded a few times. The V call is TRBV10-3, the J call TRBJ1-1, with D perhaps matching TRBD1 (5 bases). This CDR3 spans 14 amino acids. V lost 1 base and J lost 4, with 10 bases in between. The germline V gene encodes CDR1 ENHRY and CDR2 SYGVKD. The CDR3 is CAISEWGSVTEAFF. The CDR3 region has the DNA TGTGCCATCAGTGAGTGGGGGTCCGTCACTGAAGCTTTCTTT.

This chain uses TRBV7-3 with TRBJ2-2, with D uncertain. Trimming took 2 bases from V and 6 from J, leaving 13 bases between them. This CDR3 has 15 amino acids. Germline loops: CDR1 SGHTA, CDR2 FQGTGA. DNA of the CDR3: TGTGCCAGCAGCTTATATCCGGGCCTAGCCGGGGAGCTGTTTTTT. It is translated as CASSLYPGLAGELFF. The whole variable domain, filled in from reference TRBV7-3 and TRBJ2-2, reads GAGVSQTPSNKVTEKGKYVELRCDPISGHTALYWYRQSLGQGPEFLIYFQGTGAADDSGLPNDRFFAVRPEGSVSTLKIQRTERGDSAVYLCASSLYPGLAGELFFGEGSRLTVL.

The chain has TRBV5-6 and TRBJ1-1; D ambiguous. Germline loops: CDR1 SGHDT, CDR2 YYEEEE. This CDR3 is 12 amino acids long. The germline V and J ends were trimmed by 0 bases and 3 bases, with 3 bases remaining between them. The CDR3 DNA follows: TGTGCCAGCAGCTTGGGCTACACTGAAGCTTTCTTT. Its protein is CASSLGYTEAFF.